The following is a T cell receptor beta chain sequence with its context. What it binds is not known. Timing groups of about 4 and about 12 weeks for second doses were pooled. This specimen belongs to a study of T cell responses to AZD1222 COVID-19 vaccine. The V end lost 2 bases, the J end lost 0 bases, and 14 bases lay between the germline ends. The CDR3 contains 16 residues. CDR1 SGDLS and CDR2 YYNGEE come from the germline V gene. General observations from the study: Clonal diversity may have been underestimated, and the donors were mostly white British, with more females than males. The span of vaccine-associated CD4 TCRs extended across spike, with dominance at 160-218 and 743-854. A reported finding is that nearly half of spike-specific TCRs target unmutated variant regions.

Measured with immunoSEQ multiplex PCR; TCRdb has only the in-frame clones, and not every one. The sample records about 110,000 clones, about 92% being singletons. The receptor's source is an adult who received the AZD1222 COVID-19 vaccine. V usage is TRBV9 and J usage is TRBJ1-2, with a weak D call TRBD1 (6 bases). The sample was peripheral blood, taken 28 days after the second AZD1222 dose. The CDR3 DNA reads as TGTGCCAGCAGCGTTGGCGCCGGGGGGCCTAACTATGGCTACACCTTC. Translation: CASSVGAGGPNYGYTF.